Listed below are T cell receptor beta chains from one sample, sequenced in a study of blood T cell repertoires in COVID-19. Sequencing used immunoSEQ multiplex PCR; TCRdb keeps in-frame clones, though not all of them. Counted here are over 200,000 clones, 89% occurring once; the ten biggest clones make up about 6.5%. Material: peripheral blood. The receptors here all came from a man aged 55 to 70 who had recovered from COVID-19. Each CDR3 is given with its conserved first and last residue. D genes are given only for firm matches. Where a row states a size, it is once, few, many or the class of an expanded clone; other rows omit it.

TRBJ2-1	TRBV13	-	-	CASSLTSSNEQFF	TGTGCCAGCAGCTTAACTAGCAGCAATGAGCAGTTCTTC
TRBJ1-3	TRBV7-9	TRBD1	once	CASSFLQGAGNTIYF	TGTGCCAGCAGCTTTCTACAGGGGGCTGGAAACACCATATATTTT
TRBJ2-3	TRBV25-1	-	-	CASSDPTGPDTQYF	TGTGCCAGCAGTGACCCCACAGGACCAGATACGCAGTATTTT
TRBJ2-7	TRBV28	TRBD2	-	CASSSTTSGSRVEQYF	TGTGCCAGCAGTTCGACGACTAGCGGGAGTAGGGTCGAGCAGTACTTC
TRBJ1-3	TRBV2	-	-	CASSEARVFSGNTIYF	TGTGCCAGCAGTGAAGCGCGGGTATTCTCTGGAAACACCATATATTTT
TRBJ2-7	TRBV28	TRBD1	once	CASTTGGQGSYEQYF	TGTGCCAGCACTACGGGGGGACAGGGCTCCTACGAGCAGTACTTC
TRBJ1-2	TRBV3-1/TRBV3-2	TRBD1	once	CASSQEDRGLGYTF	TGTGCCAGCAGCCAAGAGGACAGGGGGCTTGGCTACACCTTC
TRBJ1-5	TRBV6-2/TRBV6-3	TRBD1	-	CASSYSDRGYRQPQHF	TGTGCCAGCAGTTACTCTGACAGGGGGTATCGTCAGCCCCAGCATTTT
TRBJ2-7	TRBV5-6	TRBD1	-	CASQRDRTYEQYF	TGTGCCAGCCAACGGGACAGAACCTACGAGCAGTACTTC
TRBJ2-4	TRBV19	TRBD1	-	CASSARGQGDKNIQYF	TGTGCCAGTAGTGCCAGAGGACAGGGCGACAAAAACATTCAGTACTTC
TRBJ1-4	TRBV2	TRBD1	once	CASRGQGWFEKLFF	TGTGCCAGCAGGGGACAGGGGTGGTTTGAAAAACTGTTTTTT
TRBJ2-5	TRBV5-1	TRBD1	-	CASSFTGTGGAETQYF	TGCGCCAGCAGCTTTACCGGGACAGGGGGCGCGGAGACCCAGTACTTC